This TCR beta chain was observed in a study of T-cell memory formation after mild COVID-19. TCRdb re-derived calls from the 5' RACE reads in MiXCR, one entry per CDR3 protein. The profile shows about 90,000 distinct CDR3 sequences, less than 15% of them singletons. This clonotype was counted only a few times. Germline V gene sequence: CDR1 MDHEN, CDR2 SYDVKM. V trimming: 8 bases; J trimming: 7 bases; junction bases outside the gene matches: 3. The CDR3 is made up of 13 amino acids. The sample was PBMCs or a T cell subset sorted from them (not recorded which). The TCR was taken from a young man who had mild COVID-19 (a few samples of this study predate the infection). Cell type and time point are not known. J is TRBJ2-1 and V is TRBV28; TRBD1 matches at 12 bases. CDR3 sequence (DNA): TGTGCCAGCGGGGACAGGGGGCAGAATGAGCAGTTCTTC. Residues: CASGDRGQNEQFF.